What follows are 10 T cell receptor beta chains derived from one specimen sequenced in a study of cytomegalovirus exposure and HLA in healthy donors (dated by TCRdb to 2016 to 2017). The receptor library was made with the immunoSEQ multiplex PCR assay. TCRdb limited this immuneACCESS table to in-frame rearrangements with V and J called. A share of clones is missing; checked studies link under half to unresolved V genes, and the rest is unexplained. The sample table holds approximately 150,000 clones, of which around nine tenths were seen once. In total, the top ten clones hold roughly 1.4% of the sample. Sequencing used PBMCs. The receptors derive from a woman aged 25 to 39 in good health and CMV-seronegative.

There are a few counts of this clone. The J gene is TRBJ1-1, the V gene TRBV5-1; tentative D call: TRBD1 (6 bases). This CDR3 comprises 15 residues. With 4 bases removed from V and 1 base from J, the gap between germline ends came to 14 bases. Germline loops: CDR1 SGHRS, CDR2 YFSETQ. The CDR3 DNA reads TGCGCCAGCAGCAACCTGGACAGAACGAACACTGAAGCTTTCTTT. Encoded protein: CASSNLDRTNTEAFF.

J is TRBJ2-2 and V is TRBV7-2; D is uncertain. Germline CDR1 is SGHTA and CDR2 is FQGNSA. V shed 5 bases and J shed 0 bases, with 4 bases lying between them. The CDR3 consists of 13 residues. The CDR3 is CASSPANTGELFF. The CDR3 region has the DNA TGTGCCAGCAGCCCTGCGAACACCGGGGAGCTGTTTTTT. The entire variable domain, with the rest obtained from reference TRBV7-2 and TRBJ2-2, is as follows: GAGVSQSPSNKVTEKGKDVELRCDPISGHTALYWYRQSLGQGLEFLIYFQGNSAPDKSGLPSDRFSAERTGGSVSTLTIQRTQQEDSAVYLCASSPANTGELFFGEGSRLTVL.

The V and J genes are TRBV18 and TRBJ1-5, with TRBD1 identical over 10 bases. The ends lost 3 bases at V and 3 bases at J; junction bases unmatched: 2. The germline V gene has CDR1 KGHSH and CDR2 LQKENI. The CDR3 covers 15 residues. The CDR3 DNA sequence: TGTGCCAGCTCACCGACAGGGGGCTACAATCAGCCCCAGCATTTT. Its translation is CASSPTGGYNQPQHF.

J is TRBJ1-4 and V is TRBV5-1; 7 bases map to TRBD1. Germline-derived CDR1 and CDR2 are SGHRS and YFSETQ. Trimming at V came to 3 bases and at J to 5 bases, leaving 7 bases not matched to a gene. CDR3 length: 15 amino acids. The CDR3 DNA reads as TGCGCCAGCAGCTCGGAGACAGGGCTCAATGAAAAACTGTTTTTT. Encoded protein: CASSSETGLNEKLFF. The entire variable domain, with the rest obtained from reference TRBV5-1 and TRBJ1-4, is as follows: KAGVTQTPRYLIKTRGQQVTLSCSPISGHRSVSWYQQTPGQGLQFLFEYFSETQRNKGNFPGRFSGRQFSNSRSEMNVSTLELGDSALYLCASSSETGLNEKLFFGSGTQLSVL.

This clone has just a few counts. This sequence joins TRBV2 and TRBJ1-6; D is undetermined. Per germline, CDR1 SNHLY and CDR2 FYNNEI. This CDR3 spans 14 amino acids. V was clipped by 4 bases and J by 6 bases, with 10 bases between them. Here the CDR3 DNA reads TGTGCCAGCAGTGTTTACAGTCTTAATTCACCCCTCCACTTT. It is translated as CASSVYSLNSPLHF.

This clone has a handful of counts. The CDR3 DNA sequence: TGTGCCTGGAGTCGCCCAGGGACAAACACTGAAGCTTTCTTT. Translated, it gives CAWSRPGTNTEAFF. V and J are TRBV30 and TRBJ1-1; TRBD1 might be the D (6 bases). The CDR3 extends over 14 amino acids. CDR1 is GTSNPN, CDR2 SVGIG, per germline (reference sequence). V was cut by 2 bases and J by 2 bases, with 12 bases left in between.

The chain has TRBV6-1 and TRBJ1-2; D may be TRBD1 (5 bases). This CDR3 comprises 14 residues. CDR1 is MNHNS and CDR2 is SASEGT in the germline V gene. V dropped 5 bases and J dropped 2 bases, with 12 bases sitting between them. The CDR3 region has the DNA TGTGCCAGCAGTACAGGAGACCTAAACTATGGCTACACCTTC. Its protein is CASSTGDLNYGYTF.

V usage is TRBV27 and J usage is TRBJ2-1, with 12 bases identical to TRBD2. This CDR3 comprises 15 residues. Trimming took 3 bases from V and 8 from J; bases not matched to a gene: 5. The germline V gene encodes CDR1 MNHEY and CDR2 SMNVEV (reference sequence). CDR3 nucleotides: TGTGCCAGCAGTTTCCTCCTAGCGGGGGGGCATGAGCAGTTCTTC. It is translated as CASSFLLAGGHEQFF.

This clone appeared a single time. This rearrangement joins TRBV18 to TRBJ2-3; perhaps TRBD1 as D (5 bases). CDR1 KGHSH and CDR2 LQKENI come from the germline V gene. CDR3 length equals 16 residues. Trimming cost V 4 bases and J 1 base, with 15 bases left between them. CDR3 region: CASSQQALPGTDTQYF. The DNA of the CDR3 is TGTGCCAGCTCACAACAGGCTCTCCCAGGCACAGATACGCAGTATTTT.

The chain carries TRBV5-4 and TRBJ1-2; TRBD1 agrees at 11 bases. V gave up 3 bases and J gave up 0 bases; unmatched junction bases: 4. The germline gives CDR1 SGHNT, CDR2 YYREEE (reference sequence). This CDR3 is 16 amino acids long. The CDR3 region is CASSSRDRGANYGYTF. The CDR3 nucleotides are TGTGCCAGCAGCTCCCGGGACAGGGGGGCTAACTATGGCTACACCTTC.